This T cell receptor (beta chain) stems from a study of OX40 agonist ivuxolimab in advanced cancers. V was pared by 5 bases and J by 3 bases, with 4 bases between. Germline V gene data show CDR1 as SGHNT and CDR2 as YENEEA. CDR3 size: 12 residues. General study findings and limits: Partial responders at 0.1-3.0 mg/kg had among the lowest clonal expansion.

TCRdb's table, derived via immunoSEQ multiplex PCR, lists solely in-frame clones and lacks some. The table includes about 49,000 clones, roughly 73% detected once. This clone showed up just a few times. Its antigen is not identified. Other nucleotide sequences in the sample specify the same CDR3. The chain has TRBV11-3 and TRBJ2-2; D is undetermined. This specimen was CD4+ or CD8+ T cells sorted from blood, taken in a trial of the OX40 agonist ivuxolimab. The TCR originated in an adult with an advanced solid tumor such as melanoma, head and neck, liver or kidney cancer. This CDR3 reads CASSPHTGELFF. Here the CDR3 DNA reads TGTGCCAGCAGCCCGCACACCGGGGAGCTGTTTTTT.